This TCR beta chain appears in the sequencing data of a study of sequential checkpoint blockade in melanoma. Treatment defined: randomized to nivolumab then ipilimumab (arm A) or the reverse (arm B). Trimming left V 2 bases short and J 4 bases short, with 9 bases between. The CDR3 contains 14 residues. From germline, CDR1 is MNHNS and CDR2 SASEGT. Measured with immunoSEQ multiplex PCR; TCRdb has only the in-frame clones, and not every one. This sample carries 15,000 to 20,000 clones, around 92% of them seen once, and the ten largest clones take roughly a quarter. Source: CD8+ T cells sorted from blood (inferred from file names), taken from a patient given nivolumab and ipilimumab in sequence. This chain links TRBV6-1 with TRBJ1-5, with no clear D. This clonotype was sampled from a human donor with melanoma. The CDR3 DNA reads TGTGCCAGCAGTGAATGGACTCCGAATCAGCCCCAGCATTTT. The encoded protein is CASSEWTPNQPQHF.